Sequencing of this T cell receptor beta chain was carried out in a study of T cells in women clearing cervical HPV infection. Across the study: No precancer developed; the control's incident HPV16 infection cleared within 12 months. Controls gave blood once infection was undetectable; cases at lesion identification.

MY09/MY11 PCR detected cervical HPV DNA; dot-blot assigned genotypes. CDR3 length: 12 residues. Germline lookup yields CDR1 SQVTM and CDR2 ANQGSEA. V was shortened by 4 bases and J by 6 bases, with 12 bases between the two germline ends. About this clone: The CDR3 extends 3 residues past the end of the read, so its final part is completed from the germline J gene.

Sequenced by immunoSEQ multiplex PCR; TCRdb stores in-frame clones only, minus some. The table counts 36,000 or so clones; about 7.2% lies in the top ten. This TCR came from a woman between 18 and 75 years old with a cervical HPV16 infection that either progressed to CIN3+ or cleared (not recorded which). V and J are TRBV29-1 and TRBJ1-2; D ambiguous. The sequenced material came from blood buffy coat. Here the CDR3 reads CSVASSQDGYTF. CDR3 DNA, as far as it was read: TGCAGCGTTGCGAGTTCCCAGGATGGC. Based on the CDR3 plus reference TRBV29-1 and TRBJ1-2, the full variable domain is SAVISQKPSRDICQRGTSLTIQCQVDSQVTMMFWYRQQPGQSLTLIATANQGSEATYESGFVIDKFPISRPNLTFSTLTVSNMSPEDSSIYLCSVASSQDGYTFGSGTRLTVV.